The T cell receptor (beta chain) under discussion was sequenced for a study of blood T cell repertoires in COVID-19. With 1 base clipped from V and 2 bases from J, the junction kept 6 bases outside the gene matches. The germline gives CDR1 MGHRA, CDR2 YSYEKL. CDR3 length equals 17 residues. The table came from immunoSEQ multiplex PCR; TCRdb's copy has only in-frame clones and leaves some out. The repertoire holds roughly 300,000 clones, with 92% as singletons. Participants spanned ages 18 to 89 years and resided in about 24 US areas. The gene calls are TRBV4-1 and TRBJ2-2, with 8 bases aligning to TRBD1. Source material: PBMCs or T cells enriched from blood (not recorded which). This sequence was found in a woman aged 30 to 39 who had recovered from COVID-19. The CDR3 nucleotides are TGCGCCAGCAGCCAAGGCGGACAGGGCCCCAACACCGGGGAGCTGTTTTTT. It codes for CASSQGGQGPNTGELFF.